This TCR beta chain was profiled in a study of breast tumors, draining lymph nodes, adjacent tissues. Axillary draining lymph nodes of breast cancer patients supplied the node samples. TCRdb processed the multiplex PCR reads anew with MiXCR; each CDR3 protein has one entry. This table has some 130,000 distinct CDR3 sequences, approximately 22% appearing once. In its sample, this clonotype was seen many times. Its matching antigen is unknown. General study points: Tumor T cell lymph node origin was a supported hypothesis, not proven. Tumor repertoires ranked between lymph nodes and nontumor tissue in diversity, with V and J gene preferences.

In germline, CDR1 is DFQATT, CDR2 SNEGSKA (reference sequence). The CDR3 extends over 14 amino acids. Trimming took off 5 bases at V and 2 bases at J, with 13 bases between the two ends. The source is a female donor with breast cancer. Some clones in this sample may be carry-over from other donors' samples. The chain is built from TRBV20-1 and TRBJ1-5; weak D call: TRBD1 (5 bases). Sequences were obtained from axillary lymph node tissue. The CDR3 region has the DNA TGCAGTGCTTCACCGGGGGACGGCAATCAGCCCCAGCATTTT. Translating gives CSASPGDGNQPQHF.